This TCR beta chain was recovered during a study (dated by TCRdb to between 2014 and 2017). Background for the entire study: The study examined whether tumor-infiltrating Tregs in breast cancer are drawn from blood Tregs or arise in situ by conversion from other CD4+ T cell subsets.

This clonotype was recorded a few times. Its antigen remains unidentified. Base qualities are not provided; no much larger clone lies one nucleotide away. To purify naive CD4+ T cells, the Miltenyi Naive CD4+ T Cell Isolation kit was used, and CD25 microbeads served to deplete Tregs. Tregs, naive and memory CD4+ T cells from tumor, blood and ipsilateral draining lymph nodes of roughly 5 breast cancer patients underwent full-length TCR alpha and beta sequencing. Tumor tissue and lymph nodes obtained from ipsilateral axillary dissection were perfused with PBS, minced and then digested with collagenase I and hyaluronidase. Ficoll density gradient centrifugation was used to isolate mononuclear cells from lymph nodes or from approximately 50 ml of peripheral blood. Sorted cell populations were confirmed by FACS to exceed 90% purity. The paper's findings and limits, for the study overall: The TCR alpha and beta sequences of tumor-infiltrating Tregs showed the greatest overlap with tumor naive CD4+ T cells, followed by blood naive CD4+ T cells. The larger-cohort validation was restricted to a single TCR beta V-J rearrangement rather than whole repertoires. Tumor memory CD4+ T cell TCR gene usage was found to cluster with blood and lymph node memory CD4+ cells and with lymph node naive CD4+ cells.

Full-length TCR variable regions were amplified by 5' RACE PCR with constant-region reverse primers, followed by semi-nested PCR with Nested Universal Primer A. Using the ReliaPrep RNA Cell Miniprep System, total RNA was extracted, and the SMARTer RACE 5'/3' Kit was then used to reverse transcribe the RNA into 5'RACE-ready cDNA. Full-length TCR alpha and beta libraries were barcoded with multiplex adaptors and sequenced on an Illumina MiSeq. Processing in the source paper ran as follows. Sequencing data were pooled across the five patients for each of nine subset-tissue groups and compared by unsupervised clustering of TCR gene usage. The Morisita-Horn index was used to calculate repertoire similarity, with shared sequences weighted by how much each contributed to each repertoire. The public reads were reprocessed in TCRdb via fastp at Q25 and MiXCR, keeping in-frame beta chains. Rows are combined by CDR3 protein, so each entry shows the most common genes and DNA. These V and J calls derive from TCRdb rather than the authors' analysis. A total of roughly 39,000 distinct CDR3 sequences appear in this sample, under 20% of them only once. The top ten constitute approximately 3% of the sample.

CDR3 length: 13 amino acids, cysteine to phenylalanine. Solely the CDR3 DNA is kept, with 39 bases framed from the first base. The germline V gene encodes CDR1 MGHRA and CDR2 YSYEKL. Germline trimming: 0 bases from V, 10 bases from J; junction bases outside gene matches: 2. The chain couples TRBV4-1 to TRBJ2-1; TRBD1 matches 8 bases in the middle. This sequence originates from a female donor with breast cancer. The specimen sequenced was naive CD4+ T cells sorted from a lymph node. Explained via the paper, the cell subset or site label denotes: naive CD4+ T cells, CD4+CD45RA+CD25-. The CDR3 here reads CASSQDTGGEQFF. At the DNA level, the sequence is TGCGCCAGCAGCCAAGATACAGGGGGAGAGCAGTTCTTC.